The sequence of this T cell receptor (beta chain) was determined in a study of resident and recirculating memory T cells in vitiligo. On the study more broadly: Samples were epidermis from two lesional and two nonlesional sites, plus PBMCs.

Here immunoSEQ multiplex PCR was the method, and the copy in TCRdb shows in-frame clones only, minus some. The data contain 70,000 to 85,000 clones, about nine tenths of them singletons. Study-level points and caveats: Different lesions suggested infiltration by different T cell clones. Clonality differed among vitiligo lesions, with no unique dominant clone.

On this clone: Antigen unknown.

The CDR3 extends over 12 amino acids. Trimming took off 8 bases at V and 8 bases at J, with 13 bases between the two ends. Germline V gene data show CDR1 as ENHRY and CDR2 as SYGVKD. The source of this sequence is a male donor with vitiligo. This sequence joins TRBV10-3 and TRBJ2-1; no clear D. Sequenced material: blood. The CDR3 DNA sequence: TGTGCCATCGCTCAGGATGGCGATGAGCAGTTCTTC. Protein: CAIAQDGDEQFF.